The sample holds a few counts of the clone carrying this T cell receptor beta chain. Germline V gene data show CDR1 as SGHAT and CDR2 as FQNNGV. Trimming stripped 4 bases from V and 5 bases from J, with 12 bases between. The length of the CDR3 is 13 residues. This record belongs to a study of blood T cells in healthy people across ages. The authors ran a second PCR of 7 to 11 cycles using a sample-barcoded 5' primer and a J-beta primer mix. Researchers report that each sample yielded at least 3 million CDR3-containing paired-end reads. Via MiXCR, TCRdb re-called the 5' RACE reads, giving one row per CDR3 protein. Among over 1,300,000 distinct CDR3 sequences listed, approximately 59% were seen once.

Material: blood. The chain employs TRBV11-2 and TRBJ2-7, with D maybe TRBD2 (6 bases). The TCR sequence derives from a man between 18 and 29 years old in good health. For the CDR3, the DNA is TGTGCCAGCAGCTCGGGACTGGGGAACGAGCAGTACTTC. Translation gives CASSSGLGNEQYF. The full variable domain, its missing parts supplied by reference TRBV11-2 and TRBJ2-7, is EAGVAQSPRYKIIEKRQSVAFWCNPISGHATLYWYQQILGQGPKLLIQFQNNGVVDDSQLPKDRFSAERLKGVDSTLKIQPAKLEDSAVYLCASSSGLGNEQYFGPGTRLTVT.